A single sample is the source of the 2 T cell receptor beta chains below, sequenced in a study of CD8+ T cells in alopecia areata. After isolation, RNA underwent reverse transcription to generate cDNA as the sequencing template. Method: immunoSEQ multiplex PCR; TCRdb's copy keeps in-frame clones and lacks some. The profile shows about 99,000 clones, over 75% of them singletons. Treatment given: oral pan-JAK inhibitor, 5-10 mg twice daily. The material was CD8+ T cells sorted from blood, obtained around week 31, from a patient treated with tofacitinib. The receptors were gathered from a human donor with alopecia areata.

The rearrangement links TRBV27 to TRBJ2-2; D is possibly TRBD2 (5 bases). V lost 3 bases and J 3 bases, leaving 8 bases between the germline ends. Germline V gene sequence: CDR1 MNHEY, CDR2 SMNVEV (reference sequence). The CDR3 covers 14 residues. CDR3 sequence: CASSFLEDTGELFF. The CDR3, as DNA: TGTGCCAGCAGTTTCCTGGAGGACACCGGGGAGCTGTTTTTT.

This clone has a single count. The genes are TRBV6-1 and TRBJ2-7; D ambiguous. Trimming shortened V by 0 bases and J by 2 bases, and 11 bases separated the two germline ends. Germline values: CDR1 MNHNS, CDR2 SASEGT. The CDR3 has 15 residues. The CDR3 bases are TGTGCCAGCAGTGAAGCGCTTCTTTGGGCCTACGAGCAGTACTTC. Translated: CASSEALLWAYEQYF.